Listed below are T cell receptor beta chains from one sample, sequenced in a study of cytotoxic CD8 clonotypes in ibrutinib-treated CLL. The table came from immunoSEQ multiplex PCR; TCRdb's copy has only in-frame clones and leaves some out. In the table there are some 300,000 clones, approximately 80% of which are singletons. The material was PBMCs, obtained before ibrutinib treatment. The source of these receptors is a human donor with chronic lymphocytic leukemia. Each CDR3 is given with its conserved first and last residue. Each record gives: D gene, V gene, J gene, CDR3 length, clone size, CDR3 protein, CDR3 DNA. A D gene is named only where the DNA matches it firmly. The size entry is marked missing in some rows and otherwise reads once, few, many or a size class.

d_call: TRBD1
v_call: TRBV28
j_call: TRBJ2-2
cdr3_length: 17
clone_size: few
cdr3_aa: CASSLLGQGAIAGELFF
cdr3_nt: TGTGCCAGCAGTTTATTAGGACAGGGGGCGATCGCCGGGGAGCTGTTTTTT

d_call: NA
v_call: TRBV27
j_call: TRBJ2-1
cdr3_length: 14
clone_size: NA
cdr3_aa: CASSFRQYYNEQFF
cdr3_nt: TGTGCCAGCAGTTTCCGACAGTACTACAATGAGCAGTTCTTC

d_call: NA
v_call: TRBV27
j_call: TRBJ1-5
cdr3_length: 15
clone_size: few
cdr3_aa: CASSLEPGSGQPQHF
cdr3_nt: TGTGCCAGCAGTCTCGAGCCGGGTTCCGGGCAGCCCCAGCATTTT

d_call: NA
v_call: TRBV9
j_call: TRBJ1-1
cdr3_length: 13
clone_size: once
cdr3_aa: CASSTLGQSEAFF
cdr3_nt: TGTGCCAGCAGCACCCTCGGACAGAGCGAAGCTTTCTTT

d_call: NA
v_call: TRBV28
j_call: TRBJ1-5
cdr3_length: 18
clone_size: NA
cdr3_aa: CASSFPLGAGYSNQPQHF
cdr3_nt: TGTGCCAGCAGTTTCCCTTTAGGTGCCGGTTATAGCAATCAGCCCCAGCATTTT

d_call: TRBD1
v_call: TRBV25-1
j_call: TRBJ2-7
cdr3_length: 13
clone_size: NA
cdr3_aa: CASSPGQYYEQYF
cdr3_nt: TGTGCCAGCAGCCCGGGACAGTACTACGAGCAGTACTTC

d_call: NA
v_call: TRBV4-3
j_call: TRBJ2-7
cdr3_length: 15
clone_size: NA
cdr3_aa: CASSLEMDPTYEQYF
cdr3_nt: TGCGCCAGCAGCCTTGAAATGGACCCAACCTACGAGCAGTACTTC

d_call: NA
v_call: TRBV5-8
j_call: TRBJ1-2
cdr3_length: 14
clone_size: few
cdr3_aa: CASSFTDPNYGYTF
cdr3_nt: TGTGCCAGCAGCTTTACGGATCCCAACTATGGCTACACCTTC

d_call: NA
v_call: TRBV13
j_call: TRBJ1-2
cdr3_length: 14
clone_size: NA
cdr3_aa: CASSFGFSIYGYTF
cdr3_nt: TGTGCCAGCAGCTTTGGGTTCTCTATCTATGGCTACACCTTC

d_call: NA
v_call: TRBV7-6
j_call: TRBJ2-1
cdr3_length: 15
clone_size: few
cdr3_aa: CASSPGHLGMDEQFF
cdr3_nt: TGTGCCAGCAGCCCGGGACATTTGGGCATGGATGAGCAGTTCTTC

d_call: NA
v_call: TRBV9
j_call: TRBJ2-7
cdr3_length: 14
clone_size: once
cdr3_aa: CASSERGRPNEQYF
cdr3_nt: TGTGCCAGCAGCGAAAGGGGGAGGCCCAACGAGCAGTACTTC

d_call: TRBD2
v_call: TRBV10-2
j_call: TRBJ2-3
cdr3_length: 15
clone_size: once
cdr3_aa: CASSETAGVGDTQYF
cdr3_nt: TGCGCCAGCAGTGAGACGGCGGGAGTGGGAGATACGCAGTATTTT

d_call: TRBD1
v_call: TRBV7-9
j_call: TRBJ2-1
cdr3_length: 15
clone_size: NA
cdr3_aa: CASSFRGQGEREQFF
cdr3_nt: TGTGCCAGCAGCTTTAGGGGACAGGGGGAGAGGGAGCAGTTCTTC

d_call: TRBD1
v_call: TRBV10-3
j_call: TRBJ2-7
cdr3_length: 14
clone_size: NA
cdr3_aa: CAISEHSGGYEQYF
cdr3_nt: TGTGCCATCAGTGAGCACTCAGGGGGCTACGAGCAGTACTTC

d_call: NA
v_call: TRBV25-1
j_call: TRBJ2-3
cdr3_length: 14
clone_size: NA
cdr3_aa: CASSELANTDTQYF
cdr3_nt: TGTGCCAGCAGTGAACTAGCGAACACAGATACGCAGTATTTT

d_call: NA
v_call: TRBV9
j_call: TRBJ2-3
cdr3_length: 15
clone_size: NA
cdr3_aa: CASSVGLGSADTQYF
cdr3_nt: TGTGCCAGCAGCGTAGGTTTAGGGTCGGCAGATACGCAGTATTTT

d_call: NA
v_call: TRBV4-3
j_call: TRBJ1-1
cdr3_length: 14
clone_size: NA
cdr3_aa: CASSRAGTGSEAFF
cdr3_nt: TGCGCCAGCAGCCGGGCAGGGACCGGTAGTGAAGCTTTCTTT

d_call: TRBD2
v_call: TRBV9
j_call: TRBJ2-2
cdr3_length: 16
clone_size: NA
cdr3_aa: CASSASGRAGAGELFF
cdr3_nt: TGTGCCAGCAGCGCGAGCGGGAGAGCAGGGGCCGGGGAGCTGTTTTTT

d_call: NA
v_call: TRBV5-1
j_call: TRBJ1-2
cdr3_length: 15
clone_size: NA
cdr3_aa: CASSPRMGENYGYTF
cdr3_nt: TGCGCCAGCAGCCCTCGGATGGGAGAAAACTATGGCTACACCTTC

d_call: NA
v_call: TRBV6-6
j_call: TRBJ2-7
cdr3_length: 16
clone_size: NA
cdr3_aa: CASSESRTALLIEQYF
cdr3_nt: TGTGCCAGCAGCGAATCTCGGACAGCTCTCCTCATCGAGCAGTACTTC

d_call: NA
v_call: TRBV6-1
j_call: TRBJ1-1
cdr3_length: 19
clone_size: once
cdr3_aa: CASSEESVGGPFMNTEAFF
cdr3_nt: TGTGCCAGCAGTGAAGAATCAGTCGGGGGGCCATTCATGAACACTGAAGCTTTCTTT

d_call: NA
v_call: TRBV11-2
j_call: TRBJ2-1
cdr3_length: 13
clone_size: NA
cdr3_aa: CASSSTGLGEQFF
cdr3_nt: TGTGCCAGCAGTTCAACGGGACTCGGGGAGCAGTTCTTC

d_call: NA
v_call: TRBV7-9
j_call: TRBJ2-7
cdr3_length: 12
clone_size: NA
cdr3_aa: CASRPLAVEQYF
cdr3_nt: TGTGCCAGCAGGCCCCTGGCGGTCGAGCAGTACTTC

d_call: NA
v_call: TRBV7-9
j_call: TRBJ2-3
cdr3_length: 14
clone_size: NA
cdr3_aa: CASSLRRGTDTQYF
cdr3_nt: TGTGCCAGCAGCTTACGAAGGGGCACAGATACGCAGTATTTT

d_call: NA
v_call: TRBV25-1
j_call: TRBJ2-7
cdr3_length: 13
clone_size: NA
cdr3_aa: CASSDWGSYEQYF
cdr3_nt: TGTGCCAGCAGTGATTGGGGTTCCTACGAGCAGTACTTC

d_call: NA
v_call: TRBV5-4
j_call: TRBJ2-1
cdr3_length: 17
clone_size: once
cdr3_aa: CASSLEQPGSSYNEQFF
cdr3_nt: TGTGCCAGCAGCTTGGAGCAGCCCGGGAGCTCCTACAATGAGCAGTTCTTC

d_call: TRBD2
v_call: TRBV5-6
j_call: TRBJ2-7
cdr3_length: 18
clone_size: NA
cdr3_aa: CASSPKLAGGPLSYEQYF
cdr3_nt: TGTGCCAGCAGCCCGAAACTAGCGGGAGGTCCCCTCTCCTACGAGCAGTACTTC

d_call: NA
v_call: TRBV21-1
j_call: TRBJ1-5
cdr3_length: 9
clone_size: few
cdr3_aa: CASSGPQHF
cdr3_nt: TGTGCCAGCAGTGGGCCCCAGCATTTT

d_call: NA
v_call: TRBV5-1
j_call: TRBJ1-2
cdr3_length: 15
clone_size: NA
cdr3_aa: CASSYWLGINYGYTF
cdr3_nt: TGCGCCAGCAGCTATTGGCTCGGGATCAACTATGGCTACACCTTC

d_call: NA
v_call: TRBV6-1
j_call: TRBJ2-4
cdr3_length: 11
clone_size: NA
cdr3_aa: CASLSKNIQYF
cdr3_nt: TGTGCCAGCTTATCCAAAAACATTCAGTACTTC

d_call: NA
v_call: TRBV30
j_call: TRBJ2-7
cdr3_length: 14
clone_size: once
cdr3_aa: CAWSVSLNSYEQYF
cdr3_nt: TGTGCCTGGAGTGTAAGCCTTAACTCCTACGAGCAGTACTTC

d_call: TRBD1
v_call: TRBV7-6
j_call: TRBJ2-7
cdr3_length: 14
clone_size: few
cdr3_aa: CASSGRDRLDEQYF
cdr3_nt: TGTGCCAGCAGCGGTAGGGACAGACTCGACGAGCAGTACTTC

d_call: NA
v_call: TRBV21-1
j_call: TRBJ2-1
cdr3_length: 12
clone_size: NA
cdr3_aa: CASSNRSVEQFF
cdr3_nt: TGTGCCAGCAGCAACAGGAGCGTTGAGCAGTTCTTC

d_call: NA
v_call: TRBV7-6
j_call: TRBJ2-7
cdr3_length: 15
clone_size: few
cdr3_aa: CASSLGGTENYEQYF
cdr3_nt: TGTGCCAGCAGCTTAGGCGGGACAGAGAACTACGAGCAGTACTTC